Following are 25 T cell receptor beta chains from one sample sequenced in a study of blood T cell repertoires in COVID-19. The table came from immunoSEQ multiplex PCR; TCRdb's copy has only in-frame clones and leaves some out. Of about 380,000 clones listed, around 85% are singletons. The specimen was peripheral blood. Source of these receptors: a young woman with acute or convalescent COVID-19.

In its sample, this clone was seen once. The chain carries TRBV10-1 and TRBJ2-7; a possible D gene is TRBD1 (6 bases). Trimming stripped 5 bases from V and 6 bases from J, with 14 bases between. This CDR3 is 13 amino acids long. Germline V lookup: CDR1 WNHNN, CDR2 SYGVQD (reference sequence). CDR3 amino acids: CASSRQARGEQYF. The CDR3 coding sequence is TGCGCCAGCAGTCGACAGGCTCGGGGCGAGCAGTACTTC.

The count of this clone is one. V and J are TRBV4-1 and TRBJ1-1; the D gene is possibly TRBD1 (5 bases). This CDR3 contains 15 residues. In germline, CDR1 is MGHRA, CDR2 YSYEKL. Trimming stripped 0 bases from V and 3 bases from J, with 11 bases between. CDR3: CASSQDEGEDTEAFF. In DNA form, the CDR3 reads TGCGCCAGCAGCCAAGATGAAGGGGAGGACACTGAAGCTTTCTTT.

The V gene is TRBV7-8, the J gene TRBJ2-7, with 13 positions matching TRBD2. This CDR3 comprises 19 residues. Looked up from germline, CDR1 is SGHVS and CDR2 is FQNEAQ. V shed 6 bases and J 0 bases; nucleotides not matched to a gene: 14. The CDR3 protein is CASRELWGLAGPSSYEQYF. The CDR3 bases are TGTGCCAGCAGAGAATTGTGGGGACTAGCGGGGCCGAGCTCCTACGAGCAGTACTTC.

This chain links TRBV6-4 with TRBJ1-1; D unresolved. V was trimmed by 3 bases and J by 6 bases, leaving 14 bases between them. The germline V gene has CDR1 MRHNA and CDR2 SNTAGT. This CDR3 region has 14 residues. The CDR3 DNA is TGTGCCAGCAGTGAAACCGGGGAGGGCTCTGAAGCTTTCTTT. Protein product: CASSETGEGSEAFF.

The CDR3 DNA follows: TGTGCCAGCAGTGAAAAGCGGGGGGCGGTCACCGGGGAGCTGTTTTTT. As protein: CASSEKRGAVTGELFF. V gene TRBV2 combines with J gene TRBJ2-2; 9 positions agree with TRBD2. The CDR3 totals 16 residues. In germline, CDR1 is SNHLY, CDR2 FYNNEI. V dropped 2 bases and J dropped 4; count of bases not matched to a gene: 5.

J is TRBJ1-5 and V is TRBV6-5; 7 bases are shared with TRBD1. The CDR3 loop spans 14 amino acids. J gave up 9 bases and V 6 bases, and 11 bases lay outside the gene matches. Germline V gives CDR1 MNHEY, CDR2 SVGAGI. In nucleotides, the CDR3 is TGTGCCAGCAGGGGACAGCGTGATCTCTCGCCCCAGCATTTT. Amino acid sequence: CASRGQRDLSPQHF.

The chain employs TRBV29-1 and TRBJ2-7; 8 nucleotides line up with TRBD2. CDR3 length: 13 residues. V was clipped by 7 bases and J by 3 bases; unmatched bases: 8. Germline loops: CDR1 SQVTM, CDR2 ANQGSEA. In DNA, the CDR3 is TGCAGCGCATCGCCCGGGACTAGCTACGAGCAGTACTTC. This codes for CSASPGTSYEQYF.

The gene calls are TRBV5-1 and TRBJ2-1, with a tentative D call TRBD2 (5 bases). This CDR3 spans 16 amino acids. V was shortened by 4 bases and J by 1 base, with 15 bases between the two germline ends. From germline, CDR1 is SGHRS and CDR2 YFSETQ. CDR3 in DNA: TGCGCCAGCAGCCCTAGGGAGTTCCAGTCCTACAATGAGCAGTTCTTC. The encoded protein is CASSPREFQSYNEQFF.

This clone occurred once. This sequence joins TRBV6-5 and TRBJ2-7; D gene unclear. Germline V gives CDR1 MNHEY, CDR2 SVGAGI. The CDR3 consists of 13 residues. The germline V and J ends were trimmed by 7 bases and 4 bases, with 14 bases remaining between them. CDR3 sequence reads: CASKTYQDYEQYF. The CDR3 coding sequence is TGTGCCAGCAAAACCTACCAGGATTACGAGCAGTACTTC.

The CDR3 DNA is TGTGCCAGCAGTCCCCCCAGGGGGCCCCGGTGGGAGACCCAGTACTTC. This sequence encodes CASSPPRGPRWETQYF. The V gene is TRBV27, the J gene TRBJ2-5; 8 nucleotides match TRBD1. This CDR3 is built from 16 residues. Germline assignment: CDR1 MNHEY and CDR2 SMNVEV (reference sequence). Unmatched junction bases numbered 13, after V lost 5 bases and J lost 5 bases.

V gene TRBV5-6 combines with J gene TRBJ1-5; no clear D. Trimming shortened V by 4 bases and J by 0 bases, and 11 bases separated the two germline ends. This CDR3 has 15 residues. Germline-derived CDR1 and CDR2 are SGHDT and YYEEEE. CDR3 nucleotides: TGTGCCAGCAGCCTCCCCCAGTATAGCAATCAGCCCCAGCATTTT. Translated: CASSLPQYSNQPQHF. Looking up the rest from reference TRBV5-6 and TRBJ1-5 gives the full variable domain: DAGVTQSPTHLIKTRGQQVTLRCSPKSGHDTVSWYQQALGQGPQFIFQYYEEEERQRGNFPDRFSGHQFPNYSSELNVNALLLGDSALYLCASSLPQYSNQPQHFGDGTRLSIL.

V is TRBV4-2 and J is TRBJ1-4; TRBD1 might be the D (5 bases). The length of the CDR3 is 16 residues. CDR1 LGHNA and CDR2 YNFKEQ come from the germline V gene. The V and J ends lost 0 bases and 6 bases respectively, with 14 bases between them. The CDR3 DNA reads TGTGCCAGCAGCCAAGAAGAGGCAGGGATACATGAAAAACTGTTTTTT. Protein sequence: CASSQEEAGIHEKLFF.

V is TRBV6-5 and J is TRBJ1-1, with D unclear. Trimming removed 5 bases from V and 3 bases from J, with 7 bases in between. This CDR3 comprises 12 residues. Germline V CDR1 and CDR2: MNHEY, SVGAGI. The chain's CDR3 is CASSQVYTEAFF. DNA of the CDR3: TGTGCCAGCAGTCAGGTGTACACTGAAGCTTTCTTT.

This rearrangement joins TRBV2 to TRBJ2-3, with a possible D match to TRBD1 (5 bases). The length of the CDR3 is 18 residues. From germline, CDR1 is SNHLY and CDR2 FYNNEI. V lost 1 base and J lost 4, with 21 bases in between. The CDR3 coding sequence is TGTGCCAGCAGTGAAGTTGGGGTTGAGACAGTAACATCAGATACGCAGTATTTT. Translating it yields CASSEVGVETVTSDTQYF. Full variable domain (missing parts from reference TRBV2 and TRBJ2-3): EPEVTQTPSHQVTQMGQEVILRCVPISNHLYFYWYRQILGQKVEFLVSFYNNEISEKSEIFDDQFSVERPDGSNFTLKIRSTKLEDSAMYFCASSEVGVETVTSDTQYFGPGTRLTVL.

V gene TRBV10-3 combines with J gene TRBJ2-5; 13 nucleotides align to TRBD2. CDR3 length: 16 amino acids. Losses at the gene ends were 10 bases for V and 4 bases for J; bases not matched to a gene: 12. Germline CDR1 and CDR2: ENHRY and SYGVKD. In DNA form, the CDR3 reads TGTGCCACTAGGCAGGGACTAGCGGGGAGAGGAGAGACCCAGTACTTC. Protein product: CATRQGLAGRGETQYF.

The V call is TRBV7-3, the J call TRBJ2-5, with D tentatively TRBD2 (5 bases). Per germline, CDR1 SGHTA and CDR2 FQGTGA. V dropped 5 bases and J dropped 7 bases, with 14 bases sitting between them. CDR3 length equals 13 residues. CDR3: CASSPAPRGTQYF. DNA for the CDR3: TGTGCCAGCAGCCCCGCTCCCCGGGGGACCCAGTACTTC. Complete variable domain (other parts from reference TRBV7-3 and TRBJ2-5): GAGVSQTPSNKVTEKGKYVELRCDPISGHTALYWYRQSLGQGPEFLIYFQGTGAADDSGLPNDRFFAVRPEGSVSTLKIQRTERGDSAVYLCASSPAPRGTQYFGPGTRLLVL.

The chain couples TRBV2 to TRBJ2-7, with 7 bases fitting TRBD1. From germline, CDR1 is SNHLY and CDR2 FYNNEI. V lost 6 bases to trimming and J lost 6 bases; unmatched junction nucleotides: 14. This CDR3 is built from 15 residues. CDR3 sequence reads: CASRSPQTGSAEQYF. The DNA for the CDR3 is TGTGCCAGCAGGTCACCCCAGACAGGGTCGGCCGAGCAGTACTTC.

The rearrangement joins TRBV24-1 to TRBJ2-7; 10 nucleotides agree with TRBD1. The CDR3 extends over 15 amino acids. Germline values: CDR1 KGHDR, CDR2 SFDVKD. Trimming cost V 4 bases and J 5 bases; bases outside gene matches: 7. The DNA of the CDR3 is TGTGCCACCAGTGACCCGCGAGGGACAGGGGACGAGCAGTACTTC. It yields the protein CATSDPRGTGDEQYF.

With respect to this clone: The same CDR3 also results from other DNA sequences found in this sample. The chain couples TRBV6-5 to TRBJ2-3; a weak D match, TRBD1 (6 bases). The CDR3 totals 16 residues. CDR1 MNHEY and CDR2 SVGAGI come from the germline V gene. The V end lost 0 bases, the J end lost 2 bases, and 12 bases lay between the germline ends. CDR3 nucleotide sequence: TGTGCCAGCAGTTACTCGAGTACAGGGAACACAGATACGCAGTATTTT. Translation: CASSYSSTGNTDTQYF.

The V gene is TRBV3-1 (or the pseudogene TRBV3-2), the J gene TRBJ2-1; weak D call: TRBD1 (8 bases). V lost 4 bases to trimming and J lost 6 bases, with 19 bases between them. Germline V CDR1 and CDR2: LGHDT, YNNKEL (reference sequence). The CDR3 spans 16 residues. The chain's CDR3 is CASSPTGGGRLNEQFF. Written as DNA, the CDR3 is TGTGCCAGCAGCCCCACAGGGGGGGGCCGACTCAATGAGCAGTTCTTC.

Points on this clone: The junction departs from germline at one end; a sequencing error may be responsible. V and J are TRBV2 and TRBJ2-1; D is undetermined. The CDR3 sequence is 11 residues long. Germline assignment: CDR1 SNHLY and CDR2 FYNNEI. The CDR3 here is CASTLRVGSVF. In DNA form, the CDR3 reads TGTGCCAGCACCCTTCGGGTAGGATCAGTCTTC.

The chain recombines TRBV19 with TRBJ2-2, with TRBD1 identical over 10 bases. V lost 6 bases and J lost 4; bases outside the gene matches: 26. Per the germline V gene, CDR1 is LNHDA and CDR2 is SQIVND (reference sequence). The CDR3 covers 22 residues. CDR3 coding DNA: TGTGCCAGTAGCATATTCACCGCGACAGGGGGCATTGGGAGTGCGGTCACCGGGGAGCTGTTTTTT. Residues: CASSIFTATGGIGSAVTGELFF.

This clone was picked up a small number of times. The chain carries TRBV5-6 and TRBJ1-5; D ambiguous. V was pared by 0 bases and J by 0 bases, with 10 bases between. Looked up from germline, CDR1 is SGHDT and CDR2 is YYEEEE. The CDR3 extends over 16 amino acids. CDR3 in DNA: TGTGCCAGCAGCTTGGGGGCAACTTATAGCAATCAGCCCCAGCATTTT. It translates to CASSLGATYSNQPQHF.

V and J are TRBV7-2 and TRBJ2-7; a weak D match, TRBD2 (6 bases). V lost 5 bases, J lost 4 bases, and 18 bases lay in between. CDR1 and CDR2 (germline): SGHTA, FQGNSA. The CDR3 has 15 residues. CDR3: CASSLRVEGRYEQYF. The DNA for the CDR3 is TGTGCCAGCAGCCTGAGGGTGGAGGGCCGGTACGAGCAGTACTTC. Combining the CDR3 with reference TRBV7-2 and TRBJ2-7 gives the whole variable domain GAGVSQSPSNKVTEKGKDVELRCDPISGHTALYWYRQSLGQGLEFLIYFQGNSAPDKSGLPSDRFSAERTGGSVSTLTIQRTQQEDSAVYLCASSLRVEGRYEQYFGPGTRLTVT.

The chain joins TRBV5-6 to TRBJ2-5, with D possibly being TRBD2 (6 bases). The CDR3 has 14 amino acids. CDR1 and CDR2 (germline): SGHDT, YYEEEE. Trimming removed 4 bases at V and 4 bases at J, with 14 bases between. In DNA, the CDR3 is TGTGCCAGCAGCCCTATATTGGGGGGAGAGACCCAGTACTTC. Residues: CASSPILGGETQYF.